The clone carrying this TCR beta chain appeared once. Clinical history as reported by participants underpinned cohort assignment. The record originates from a study of blood T cell repertoires in COVID-19. The CDR3 is made up of 12 amino acids. V gave up 7 bases and J gave up 4 bases, with 7 bases separating them. The method was immunoSEQ multiplex PCR; TCRdb's version includes in-frame clones alone and lacks a portion of them. The sample records around 280,000 clones, almost 90% being singletons. The V call is TRBV12-3 or TRBV12-4, the J call TRBJ2-2; D remains ambiguous. The TCR originated in a woman younger than 30 with acute COVID-19. The sequencing input was PBMCs or T cells enriched from blood (not recorded which). The CDR3 DNA follows: TGTGCCAGCATCAGAGGCACCGGGGAGCTGTTTTTT. Translated, it gives CASIRGTGELFF.